The 30 T cell receptor beta chains reported below all come from one sample, sequenced in a study of cytomegalovirus exposure and HLA in healthy donors. PCR primers comprised 60 Vbeta and 13 Jbeta primers. Produced via immunoSEQ multiplex PCR; TCRdb's table is partial and in-frame only. The profile shows over 85,000 clones, 76% of them singletons. Sequencing was carried out using PBMCs. These receptor sequences come from a man younger than 45 in good health and CMV-seropositive.

This sequence joins TRBV6-5 and TRBJ2-7, with D tentatively TRBD1 (5 bases). Germline loops: CDR1 MNHEY, CDR2 SVGAGI. The CDR3 is made up of 14 amino acids. Trimming pared 7 bases from V and 3 bases from J, leaving 16 bases between. The CDR3 coding sequence is TGTGCCAGCAAAGGGGATAGTTTAAACTACGAGCAGTACTTC. It specifies CASKGDSLNYEQYF.

The chain has TRBV5-4 and TRBJ2-3; 10 nucleotides agree with TRBD2. The CDR3 sequence is 18 residues long. Looked up from germline, CDR1 is SGHNT and CDR2 is YYREEE (reference sequence). With 0 bases clipped from V and 7 bases from J, the junction kept 14 bases outside the gene matches. The DNA of the CDR3 is TGTGCCAGCAGCTTGGTGGGAGGTAGCGGGGGGCTCCCGCATACGCAGTATTTT. This encodes CASSLVGGSGGLPHTQYF.

This chain connects TRBV10-3 to TRBJ2-7; possibly TRBD2 for D (5 bases). The CDR3 length is 15 residues. The V gene lost 3 bases and the J gene lost 2 bases, with 14 bases spanning the gap. Per germline, CDR1 ENHRY and CDR2 SYGVKD. CDR3 sequence (DNA): TGTGCCATCAGTGATTCCGGGGTCCAGCCCTACGAGCAGTACTTC. Its translation is CAISDSGVQPYEQYF.

The sample holds a few counts of this clone. The rearrangement joins TRBV6-5 to TRBJ1-2; 8 nucleotides line up with TRBD1. V trimming: 6 bases; J trimming: 7 bases; junction bases outside the gene matches: 10. The CDR3 length is 14 residues. CDR1 MNHEY and CDR2 SVGAGI come from the germline V gene. The CDR3 region has the DNA TGTGCCAGCAGCTCCACCGGGACAGGCCTTGGCTACACCTTC. Translation gives CASSSTGTGLGYTF.

This clone was observed a handful of times. The rearrangement uses TRBV30 and TRBJ1-6, with 9 bases fitting TRBD1. The CDR3 has 13 residues. V dropped 5 bases and J dropped 7; count of bases not matched to a gene: 3. Germline CDR1 is GTSNPN and CDR2 is SVGIG (reference sequence). Here the CDR3 reads CAWAGTGNSPLHF. The CDR3 coding sequence is TGTGCCTGGGCCGGGACAGGGAATTCACCCCTCCACTTT. Based on the CDR3 plus reference TRBV30 and TRBJ1-6, the full variable domain is SQTIHQWPATLVQPVGSPLSLECTVEGTSNPNLYWYRQAAGRGLQLLFYSVGIGQISSEVPQNLSASRPQDRQFILSSKKLLLSDSGFYLCAWAGTGNSPLHFGNGTRLTVT.

The DNA for the CDR3 is TGTGCCAGCAGCCCCGGGTCAACTAATGAAAAACTGTTTTTT. Its protein is CASSPGSTNEKLFF. The rearrangement uses TRBV7-9 and TRBJ1-4; D unresolved. V was clipped by 5 bases and J by 0 bases, with 7 bases between them. CDR1 is SEHNR and CDR2 is FQNEAQ in the germline V gene (reference sequence). The length of the CDR3 is 14 residues. Full variable domain (outside the CDR3, taken from reference TRBV7-9 and TRBJ1-4): DTGVSQNPRHKITKRGQNVTFRCDPISEHNRLYWYRQTLGQGPEFLTYFQNEAQLEKSRLLSDRFSAERPKGSFSTLEIQRTEQGDSAMYLCASSPGSTNEKLFFGSGTQLSVL.

The V and J genes are TRBV4-3 and TRBJ2-3, with 7 bases that match TRBD2. This CDR3 region has 17 residues. The germline V gene has CDR1 LGHNA and CDR2 YSLEER. V shed 2 bases, J shed 5 bases, and the junction held 13 bases outside the gene matches. The CDR3 nucleotides read TGCGCCAGCAGCCAACTACCGGGACTATCCCACGTAGATACGCAGTATTTT. Translated: CASSQLPGLSHVDTQYF.

The chain has TRBV4-3 and TRBJ2-3, with TRBD2 matching over 13 bases. Germline CDR1 is LGHNA and CDR2 is YSLEER. The CDR3 loop spans 16 amino acids. J gave up 6 bases and V 3 bases, and 6 bases lay outside the gene matches. The DNA for the CDR3 is TGCGCCAGCAGCCAGGGACTAGCGGGGCCTCAGGATACGCAGTATTTT. This sequence encodes CASSQGLAGPQDTQYF.

V usage is TRBV7-2 and J usage is TRBJ2-3, with 8 bases fitting TRBD2. After removal of 3 bases from V and 0 bases from J, the junction contained 5 bases not matched to a gene. CDR3 length: 16 amino acids. Germline V lookup: CDR1 SGHTA, CDR2 FQGNSA. CDR3 amino acids: CASSFRGGTSTDTQYF. Here the CDR3 DNA reads TGTGCCAGCAGCTTCCGCGGGGGGACAAGCACAGATACGCAGTATTTT. Variable domain in full (rest from reference TRBV7-2 and TRBJ2-3): GAGVSQSPSNKVTEKGKDVELRCDPISGHTALYWYRQSLGQGLEFLIYFQGNSAPDKSGLPSDRFSAERTGGSVSTLTIQRTQQEDSAVYLCASSFRGGTSTDTQYFGPGTRLTVL.

This clone occurred a few times. The chain employs TRBV7-2 and TRBJ1-2; TRBD1 might be the D (5 bases). The CDR3 totals 14 residues. V was clipped by 1 base and J by 7 bases, with 13 bases between them. The germline CDR1 and CDR2 sequences are SGHTA and FQGNSA. CDR3 residues: CASSLDYQGSGYTF. DNA of the CDR3: TGTGCCAGCAGCTTAGATTACCAGGGTAGTGGCTACACCTTC. The entire variable domain, with the rest obtained from reference TRBV7-2 and TRBJ1-2, is as follows: GAGVSQSPSNKVTEKGKDVELRCDPISGHTALYWYRQSLGQGLEFLIYFQGNSAPDKSGLPSDRFSAERTGGSVSTLTIQRTQQEDSAVYLCASSLDYQGSGYTFGSGTRLTVV.

The genes are TRBV14 and TRBJ2-1; 9 positions match TRBD2. V lost 0 bases to trimming and J lost 5 bases; unmatched junction nucleotides: 8. The CDR3 has 17 residues. In germline, CDR1 is SGHDN, CDR2 FVKESK. The CDR3 nucleotides read TGTGCCAGCAGCCAAGAAATGGGCGGGGGGGTAAACAATGAGCAGTTCTTC. Translation: CASSQEMGGGVNNEQFF. Combining the CDR3 with reference TRBV14 and TRBJ2-1 gives the whole variable domain EAGVTQFPSHSVIEKGQTVTLRCDPISGHDNLYWYRRVMGKEIKFLLHFVKESKQDESGMPNNRFLAERTGGTYSTLKVQPAELEDSGVYFCASSQEMGGGVNNEQFFGPGTRLTVL.

The genes are TRBV7-6 and TRBJ1-1; possible D gene TRBD1, 6 bases. Germline V gene lookup returns CDR1 SGHVS and CDR2 FNYEAQ. The CDR3 spans 18 residues. The germline V and J ends were trimmed by 4 bases and 0 bases, with 21 bases remaining between them. CDR3 nucleotide sequence: TGTGCCAGCAGCTCCGAGGACAGTTGGGCTTTTCTGAACACTGAAGCTTTCTTT. It specifies CASSSEDSWAFLNTEAFF.

This chain joins TRBV4-1 and TRBJ1-1, with D possibly TRBD1 on 5 matching bases. This CDR3 spans 15 amino acids. Germline V gene sequence: CDR1 MGHRA, CDR2 YSYEKL. With 0 bases removed from V and 4 bases from J, the gap between germline ends came to 12 bases. The DNA of the CDR3 is TGCGCCAGCAGCCAAGATCATGGGGGGAGCACTGAAGCTTTCTTT. This codes for CASSQDHGGSTEAFF.

The gene calls are TRBV6-5 and TRBJ1-6; D is possibly TRBD1 (5 bases). The V and J ends lost 6 bases and 6 bases respectively, with 15 bases between them. Per the germline V gene, CDR1 is MNHEY and CDR2 is SVGAGI. This CDR3 contains 15 residues. This CDR3 is CASRGNGQINSPLHF. The CDR3 DNA reads TGTGCCAGCAGAGGGAACGGACAAATTAATTCACCCCTCCACTTT.

The rearrangement links TRBV9 to TRBJ2-1; 12 bases fit TRBD2. The CDR3 is made up of 15 amino acids. In germline, CDR1 is SGDLS, CDR2 YYNGEE. V lost 4 bases and J lost 7; bases outside the gene matches: 6. The CDR3 loop reads CASSPGLAGLNEQFF. CDR3 DNA sequence: TGTGCCAGCAGCCCCGGACTAGCGGGGCTAAATGAGCAGTTCTTC.

This clone was counted a single time. This rearrangement joins TRBV6-1 to TRBJ1-1; no clear D gene. Trimming removed 8 bases from V and 0 bases from J, with 7 bases in between. The CDR3 loop spans 12 amino acids. Per the germline V gene, CDR1 is MNHNS and CDR2 is SASEGT. In DNA, the CDR3 is TGTGCCAGCCGGGAGATGAACACTGAAGCTTTCTTT. Residues: CASREMNTEAFF.

The chain uses TRBV5-1 and TRBJ1-1; D is possibly TRBD1 (5 bases). Germline loops: CDR1 SGHRS, CDR2 YFSETQ. The CDR3 is 15 residues long. The germline V and J ends were trimmed by 1 base and 4 bases, with 14 bases remaining between them. The CDR3: CASSLRGRTATEAFF. CDR3 sequence (DNA): TGCGCCAGCAGCTTGAGGGGCAGGACGGCCACTGAAGCTTTCTTT.

V gene TRBV19 combines with J gene TRBJ2-3; 7 bases are shared with TRBD1. The V gene's germline CDR1 is LNHDA and CDR2 SQIVND (reference sequence). Trimming removed 8 bases from V and 1 base from J; junction bases left unmatched: 3. The CDR3 contains 13 residues. In DNA, the CDR3 is TGTGCCAGTGGACAGGAACGCACAGATACGCAGTATTTT. This sequence encodes CASGQERTDTQYF.

Comments on this clone: A read error is likely, as this CDR3 ends without the conserved phenylalanine or tryptophan. This rearrangement joins TRBV6-6 to TRBJ1-1; maybe TRBD1 (5 bases). The CDR3 spans 14 residues. Trimming removed 2 bases at V and 1 base at J, with 8 bases between. Germline assignment: CDR1 MNHNY and CDR2 SVGAGI (reference sequence). CDR3 residues: CASSYRGENTEAFL. As DNA, the CDR3 is TGTGCCAGCAGTTACCGGGGGGAGAACACTGAAGCTTTCCTT.

The chain joins TRBV5-1 to TRBJ2-5; D gene unclear. Near its end, the DNA agrees better with TRBJ2-7, so the J call may be wrong. The CDR3 is 12 amino acids. Looked up from germline, CDR1 is SGHRS and CDR2 is YFSETQ. The CDR3: CASALDTYEQYF. The CDR3 DNA reads as TGCGCCAGCGCCCTCGACACGTACGAGCAGTACTTC.

The rearrangement joins TRBV28 to TRBJ1-2; D gene uncertain. The CDR3 is made up of 15 amino acids. Germline CDR1 MDHEN, CDR2 SYDVKM. The V gene lost 5 bases and the J gene lost 2 bases, with 15 bases spanning the gap. The CDR3 DNA is TGTGCCAGCAGTCGGCGGCGGGAAGGGAACTATGGCTACACCTTC. Amino acid sequence: CASSRRREGNYGYTF.

The V gene is TRBV7-2, the J gene TRBJ2-7; TRBD2 matches 9 bases. The germline CDR1 and CDR2 sequences are SGHTA and FQGNSA. The ends lost 5 bases at V and 2 bases at J; junction bases unmatched: 7. The CDR3 is made up of 15 amino acids. CDR3 region: CASSQLAGATYEQYF. CDR3 bases: TGTGCCAGCAGCCAGTTAGCGGGGGCGACCTACGAGCAGTACTTC.

The genes are TRBV5-6 and TRBJ2-4; a possible D gene is TRBD1 (5 bases). Germline V gives CDR1 SGHDT, CDR2 YYEEEE. The CDR3 length is 17 residues. The V end lost 2 bases, the J end lost 1 base, and 16 bases lay between the germline ends. The CDR3 is CASSFRRRATAKNIQYF. The CDR3 bases are TGTGCCAGCAGCTTTCGTCGCAGGGCCACCGCCAAAAACATTCAGTACTTC.

This clone has just a few counts. The rearrangement links TRBV5-6 to TRBJ2-3; possibly TRBD1 for D (5 bases). Trimming cost V 3 bases and J 6 bases, with 8 bases left between them. The CDR3 totals 12 residues. From germline, CDR1 is SGHDT and CDR2 YYEEEE. The CDR3 spells CASSWGPDTQYF. The CDR3 bases are TGTGCCAGCAGCTGGGGCCCCGATACGCAGTATTTT.

This rearrangement joins TRBV5-1 to TRBJ1-5, with 7 bases matching TRBD1. The germline CDR1 and CDR2 sequences are SGHRS and YFSETQ. Unmatched junction bases numbered 6, after V lost 0 bases and J lost 6 bases. CDR3 length: 15 residues. The DNA of the CDR3 is TGCGCCAGCAGCTTGGGGACAGGTTTAGGTCAGCCCCAGCATTTT. It is translated as CASSLGTGLGQPQHF.

J is TRBJ1-1 and V is TRBV5-4; 7 bases are a match to TRBD1. The germline V gene has CDR1 SGHNT and CDR2 YYREEE (reference sequence). The J segment lost 8 bases and the V segment lost 0 bases, leaving 10 bases of the junction unmatched. The CDR3 totals 15 residues. The CDR3 spells CASSLEAGGNAEAFF. The CDR3 DNA sequence: TGTGCCAGCAGCTTGGAGGCAGGGGGAAATGCCGAAGCTTTCTTT.

This chain joins TRBV4-2 and TRBJ2-4; a weak D match, TRBD2 (6 bases). The CDR3 runs to 13 residues. V was cut by 6 bases and J by 12 bases, with 18 bases left in between. Germline CDR1 reads LGHNA; CDR2 reads YNFKEQ. The CDR3 region is CASRPSSGRHQYF. In nucleotides, the CDR3 is TGTGCCAGCAGGCCATCCTCCGGGAGACATCAGTACTTC.

The V and J genes are TRBV18 and TRBJ1-2; D is possibly TRBD1 (6 bases). Trimming left V 2 bases short and J 10 bases short, with 17 bases between. CDR3 size: 14 residues. Germline V gives CDR1 KGHSH, CDR2 LQKENI. The CDR3 protein is CASSPGQTGMPYTF. In DNA form, the CDR3 reads TGTGCCAGCTCACCAGGACAGACGGGTATGCCCTACACCTTC.

The gene calls are TRBV7-2 and TRBJ2-3; 9 nucleotides match TRBD2. With V trimmed by 3 bases and J by 6 bases, 10 bases remained unmatched. Germline-derived CDR1 and CDR2 are SGHTA and FQGNSA. The CDR3 is made up of 16 amino acids. The CDR3 DNA follows: TGTGCCAGCAGCTTTTTAGCGGGGGTAACACCCGATACGCAGTATTTT. Translated: CASSFLAGVTPDTQYF.

This chain links TRBV5-1 with TRBJ2-4; TRBD1 matches 8 bases. Germline values: CDR1 SGHRS, CDR2 YFSETQ. The CDR3 runs to 17 residues. After removal of 1 base from V and 5 bases from J, the junction contained 11 bases not matched to a gene. For the CDR3, the DNA is TGCGCCAGCAGCTTGTCCCCGCAGGGGGCCATCCAAAACATTCAGTACTTC. Translation: CASSLSPQGAIQNIQYF.